One and the same sample provided the 16 T cell receptor beta chains below, sequenced in a study of early T cells in non-severe SARS-CoV-2 infection. TCRdb processed the 5' RACE reads anew with MiXCR; each CDR3 protein has one entry. The profile shows about 110,000 distinct CDR3 sequences, around 13% of them singletons. The sequencing here drew on whole blood, taken at baseline. The receptors shown here come from an adult who was a healthcare worker with PCR-confirmed SARS-CoV-2 infection or an uninfected control (not recorded which).

The chain couples TRBV5-1 to TRBJ2-1, with D possibly matching TRBD1 (6 bases). V shed 5 bases and J shed 10 bases, with 10 bases lying between them. The CDR3 totals 11 residues. From germline, CDR1 is SGHRS and CDR2 YFSETQ. The CDR3 nucleotides read TGCGCCAGCAGACAGGGTAACGAGCAGTTCTTC. Translated: CASRQGNEQFF.

This clonotype occurred many times. This chain uses TRBV19 with TRBJ1-5; D possibly corresponds to TRBD1 (5 bases). Germline V gene lookup returns CDR1 LNHDA and CDR2 SQIVND (reference sequence). V was pared by 1 base and J by 2 bases, with 21 bases between. The CDR3 sequence is 19 residues long. CDR3 in DNA: TGTGCCAGTAGTATAGGGCTCGCAGGGCGGATTGATGGCAATCAGCCCCAGCATTTT. Encoded protein: CASSIGLAGRIDGNQPQHF.

The rearrangement uses TRBV6-5 and TRBJ2-5; no definite D call. Looked up from germline, CDR1 is MNHEY and CDR2 is SVGAGI. The CDR3 consists of 14 residues. Trimming stripped 2 bases from V and 2 bases from J, with 9 bases between. As DNA, the CDR3 is TGTGCCAGCAGTTACGGACCTGGGCAAGAGACCCAGTACTTC. This codes for CASSYGPGQETQYF.

The table lists this clonotype with a few counts. The chain employs TRBV6-2 or TRBV6-3 and TRBJ2-5; D perhaps matches TRBD2 (7 bases). V lost 0 bases to trimming and J lost 3 bases, with 14 bases between them. This CDR3 contains 16 residues. Germline V gives CDR1 MNHEY, CDR2 SVGEGT. CDR3 region: CASSYSGRGPKETQYF. CDR3 DNA sequence: TGTGCCAGCAGTTACTCGGGGCGGGGGCCCAAAGAGACCCAGTACTTC.

The V gene is TRBV5-5, the J gene TRBJ2-5; maybe TRBD1 (6 bases). The CDR3 totals 14 residues. Trimming took 1 base from V and 4 from J, leaving 11 bases between them. Germline CDR1 reads SGHKS; CDR2 reads YYEKEE (reference sequence). The CDR3 nucleotides are TGTGCCAGCAGCTTGAGTCAGGGGTTAGAGACCCAGTACTTC. It translates to CASSLSQGLETQYF.

This clonotype was observed at least ten times. The rearrangement links TRBV20-1 to TRBJ2-1, with 7 bases aligning to TRBD1. Germline assignment: CDR1 DFQATT and CDR2 SNEGSKA (reference sequence). The ends lost 6 bases at V and 13 bases at J; junction bases unmatched: 18. This CDR3 is 14 amino acids long. In DNA form, the CDR3 reads TGCAGTGCCACATCTAGGGACAGAGGGCCCCATCAGTTCTTC. This encodes CSATSRDRGPHQFF.

This clonotype was counted at least ten times. CDR3 in amino acids: CASSPTPATDPSSYNEQFF. The CDR3, as DNA: TGTGCCAGCAGCCCCACTCCCGCGACGGACCCCAGCTCCTACAATGAGCAGTTCTTC. The chain has TRBV7-2 and TRBJ2-1; D is unclear. The length of the CDR3 is 19 residues. Germline values: CDR1 SGHTA, CDR2 FQGNSA. V dropped 5 bases and J dropped 0 bases, with 23 bases sitting between them.

This clonotype was counted between two and nine times. The rearrangement joins TRBV23-1 to TRBJ2-2, with 8 nucleotides matching TRBD1. TRBV23-1 is given ORF status, its function remaining uncertain. The CDR3 totals 16 residues. V was pared by 0 bases and J by 6 bases, with 6 bases of the junction left unmatched. The CDR3 DNA is TGCGCCAGCAGTCAATCGAAGGACAGGGAGGCCGGGGAGCTGTTTTTT. It specifies CASSQSKDREAGELFF.

At least ten counts were recorded for this clonotype. V is TRBV10-2 and J is TRBJ2-7; TRBD2 matches at 11 bases. The ends lost 1 base at V and 1 base at J; junction bases unmatched: 9. Germline V gene data show CDR1 as WSHSY and CDR2 as SAAADI. The CDR3 is 18 amino acids. The CDR3 DNA follows: TGCGCCAGCAGTGAGTATAGCGGGAGGGCTCGGAAGTCCTACGAGCAGTACTTC. This codes for CASSEYSGRARKSYEQYF.

The chain links TRBV28 to TRBJ2-7; D gene unclear. The CDR3 is 10 residues long. Germline CDR1 is MDHEN and CDR2 is SYDVKM. Between the trimmed V and J ends, which lost 8 bases and 4 bases, there was a span of 6 bases. CDR3 amino acids: CASVLYEQYF. As DNA, the CDR3 is TGTGCCAGCGTTTTATACGAGCAGTACTTC.

The chain combines TRBV5-5 with TRBJ1-6, with 7 nucleotides matching TRBD1. The CDR3 covers 15 residues. Losses at the gene ends were 5 bases for V and 9 bases for J; bases not matched to a gene: 11. Germline lookup yields CDR1 SGHKS and CDR2 YYEKEE (reference sequence). The CDR3 protein is CASRRDRDQGSPLHF. In DNA, the CDR3 is TGTGCCAGCAGAAGAGACAGGGACCAGGGTTCACCCCTCCACTTT.

The table lists this clonotype with a few counts. The CDR3 is CASSPRTGGGFTGELFF. The CDR3 DNA reads TGCGCCAGCAGCCCTCGCACCGGGGGGGGATTCACCGGGGAGCTGTTTTTT. This sequence joins TRBV4-1 and TRBJ2-2; 8 nucleotides line up with TRBD2. Germline V gene lookup returns CDR1 MGHRA and CDR2 YSYEKL. The CDR3 length is 17 residues. J gave up 4 bases and V 4 bases, and 11 bases lay outside the gene matches.

This clonotype was seen a few times. In nucleotides, the CDR3 is TGCGCCAGCAGCGCTTGGGGACAGGGAGGCATGAGCACAGATACGCAGTATTTT. Protein product: CASSAWGQGGMSTDTQYF. The V gene is TRBV5-1, the J gene TRBJ2-3; TRBD1 matches at 9 bases. This CDR3 region has 18 residues. Germline V gene sequence: CDR1 SGHRS, CDR2 YFSETQ. V was clipped by 4 bases and J by 0 bases; unmatched bases: 12.

This clonotype was seen repeatedly, ten times or more. V gene TRBV28 combines with J gene TRBJ2-2, with TRBD2 matching over 12 bases. The germline V gene encodes CDR1 MDHEN and CDR2 SYDVKM. This CDR3 region has 15 residues. V lost 3 bases, J lost 5 bases, and 1 base stayed unmatched. The CDR3 sequence is CASSFLAGGTGELFF. In DNA form, the CDR3 reads TGTGCCAGCAGTTTCCTAGCGGGAGGGACCGGGGAGCTGTTTTTT.

This clonotype was seen more than once but under ten times. The CDR3 nucleotides are TGTGCCAGCAGTCTAGTTAGGGGCAAGCAGTACTTC. It encodes CASSLVRGKQYF. This sequence joins TRBV6-1 and TRBJ2-7, with D tentatively TRBD1 (5 bases). The germline V gene encodes CDR1 MNHNS and CDR2 SASEGT. V dropped 5 bases and J dropped 8 bases, with 13 bases sitting between them. The CDR3 loop spans 12 amino acids.

This clonotype was observed many times. This chain uses TRBV11-3 with TRBJ1-1, with D perhaps TRBD1 (5 bases). Trimming left V 4 bases short and J 3 bases short, with 15 bases between. There are 15 residues in the CDR3. Germline V lookup: CDR1 SGHNT, CDR2 YENEEA. The CDR3 loop is CASSYDSGADTEAFF. The CDR3 DNA reads TGTGCCAGCAGCTACGACAGCGGGGCTGACACTGAAGCTTTCTTT.